The clone carrying this T cell receptor beta chain was counted only a few times. The antigen remains undetermined. Germline V gene data show CDR1 as MGHRA and CDR2 as YSYEKL. The CDR3 sequence is 17 residues long. J gave up 0 bases and V 0 bases, and 1 base lay outside the gene matches. This record comes from a study of cytomegalovirus exposure and HLA in healthy donors. Primers for the PCR totalled 60 Vbeta and 13 Jbeta. Produced via immunoSEQ multiplex PCR; TCRdb's table is partial and in-frame only. The data hold about 140,000 clones, with 70% to 85% observed a single time. Findings and limits, study-wide: According to an earlier analysis, most TCR beta V segments yielded productive rearrangements about 90% or about 30% of the time. Immune exposure information comprised only CMV serostatus.

The sequence was collected from a woman aged 55-69 years in good health and CMV-seropositive. V gene TRBV4-1 combines with J gene TRBJ2-1; 11 positions match TRBD2. Material for sequencing was PBMCs. The CDR3 DNA reads as TGCGCCAGCAGCCAAGATGGGACTAGCGGCTCCTACAATGAGCAGTTCTTC. This codes for CASSQDGTSGSYNEQFF.